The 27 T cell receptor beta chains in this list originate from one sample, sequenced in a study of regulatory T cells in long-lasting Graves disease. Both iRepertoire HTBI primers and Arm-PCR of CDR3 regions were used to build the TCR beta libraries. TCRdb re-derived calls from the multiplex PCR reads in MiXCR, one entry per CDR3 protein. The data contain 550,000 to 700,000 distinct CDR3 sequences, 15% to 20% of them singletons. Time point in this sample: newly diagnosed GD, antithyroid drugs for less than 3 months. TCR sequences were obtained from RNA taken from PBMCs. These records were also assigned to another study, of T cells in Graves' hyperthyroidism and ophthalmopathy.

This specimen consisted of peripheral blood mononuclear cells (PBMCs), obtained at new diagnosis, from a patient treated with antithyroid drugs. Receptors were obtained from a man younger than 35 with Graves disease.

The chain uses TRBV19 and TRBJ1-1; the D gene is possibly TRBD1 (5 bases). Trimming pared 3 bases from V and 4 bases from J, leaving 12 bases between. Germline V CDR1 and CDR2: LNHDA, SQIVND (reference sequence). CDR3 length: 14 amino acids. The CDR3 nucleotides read TGTGCCAGTAGTATGGTGGGGGGATCCACTGAAGCTTTCTTT. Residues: CASSMVGGSTEAFF.

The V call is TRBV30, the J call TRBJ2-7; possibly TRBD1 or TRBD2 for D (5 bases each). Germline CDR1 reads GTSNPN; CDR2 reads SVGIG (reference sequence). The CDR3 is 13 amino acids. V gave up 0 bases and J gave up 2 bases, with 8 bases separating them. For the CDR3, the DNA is TGTGCCTGGAGTGTCGGGGACGCCTACGAGCAGTACTTC. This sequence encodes CAWSVGDAYEQYF.

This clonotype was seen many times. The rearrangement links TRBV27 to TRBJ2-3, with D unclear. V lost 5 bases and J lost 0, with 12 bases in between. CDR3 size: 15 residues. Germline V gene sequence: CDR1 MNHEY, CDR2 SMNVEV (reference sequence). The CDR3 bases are TGTGCCAGCAGTAACATGGGCCGGAGCACAGATACGCAGTATTTT. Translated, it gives CASSNMGRSTDTQYF.

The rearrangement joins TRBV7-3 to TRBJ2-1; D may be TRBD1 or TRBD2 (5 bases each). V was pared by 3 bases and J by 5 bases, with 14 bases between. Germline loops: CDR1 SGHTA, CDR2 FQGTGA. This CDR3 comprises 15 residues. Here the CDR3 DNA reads TGTGCCAGCAGCTTTAAAGGGACCGGGGACAATGAGCAGTTCTTC. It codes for CASSFKGTGDNEQFF.

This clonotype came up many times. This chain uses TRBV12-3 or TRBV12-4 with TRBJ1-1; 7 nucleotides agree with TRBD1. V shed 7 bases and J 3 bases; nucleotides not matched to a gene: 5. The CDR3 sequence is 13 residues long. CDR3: CASTDREHTEAFF. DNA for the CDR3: TGTGCCAGCACCGACAGGGAGCACACTGAAGCTTTCTTT.

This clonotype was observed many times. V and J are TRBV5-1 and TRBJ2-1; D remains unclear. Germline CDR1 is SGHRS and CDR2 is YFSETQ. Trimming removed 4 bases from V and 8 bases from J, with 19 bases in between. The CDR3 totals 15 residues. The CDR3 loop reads CASSPRNSHGDEQFF. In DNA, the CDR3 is TGCGCCAGCAGCCCCCGCAACTCACATGGGGATGAGCAGTTCTTC.

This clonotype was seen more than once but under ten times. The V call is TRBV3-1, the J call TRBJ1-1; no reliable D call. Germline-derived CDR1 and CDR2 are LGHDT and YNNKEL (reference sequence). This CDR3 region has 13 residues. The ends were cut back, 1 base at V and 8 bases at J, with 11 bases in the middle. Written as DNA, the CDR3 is TGTGCCAGCAGCCAAGTTTCTGCCGGGGAAGCTTTCTTT. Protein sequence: CASSQVSAGEAFF. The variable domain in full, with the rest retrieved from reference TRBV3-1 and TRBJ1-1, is DTAVSQTPKYLVTQMGNDKSIKCEQNLGHDTMYWYKQDSKKFLKIMFSYNNKELIINETVPNRFSPKSPDKAHLNLHINSLELGDSAVYFCASSQVSAGEAFFGQGTRLTVV.

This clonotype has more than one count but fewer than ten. The CDR3 is CASTSGQVYEQYF. For the CDR3, the DNA is TGTGCCAGCACCTCGGGACAGGTCTACGAGCAGTACTTC. This chain joins TRBV28 and TRBJ2-7; 8 positions agree with TRBD1. This CDR3 has 13 residues. Trimming at V came to 7 bases and at J to 3 bases, leaving 5 bases not matched to a gene. CDR1 and CDR2 from the germline V gene are MDHEN and SYDVKM. Complete variable domain (other parts from reference TRBV28 and TRBJ2-7): DVKVTQSSRYLVKRTGEKVFLECVQDMDHENMFWYRQDPGLGLRLIYFSYDVKMKEKGDIPEGYSVSREKKERFSLILESASTNQTSMYLCASTSGQVYEQYFGPGTRLTVT.

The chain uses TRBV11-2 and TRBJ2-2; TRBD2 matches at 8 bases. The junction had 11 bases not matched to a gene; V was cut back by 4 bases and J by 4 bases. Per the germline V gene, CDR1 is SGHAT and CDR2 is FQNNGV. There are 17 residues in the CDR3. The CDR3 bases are TGTGCCAGCAGCTCCGTAGGGGCGGGAGGTAGCACCGGGGAGCTGTTTTTT. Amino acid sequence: CASSSVGAGGSTGELFF.

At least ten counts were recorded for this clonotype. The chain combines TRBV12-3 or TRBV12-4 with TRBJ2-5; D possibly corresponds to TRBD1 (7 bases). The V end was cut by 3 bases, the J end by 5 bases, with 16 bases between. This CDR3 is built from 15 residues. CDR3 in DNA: TGTGCCAGCAGTTTCAGGAGGGGGCGTTTGGAGACCCAGTACTTC. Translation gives CASSFRRGRLETQYF.

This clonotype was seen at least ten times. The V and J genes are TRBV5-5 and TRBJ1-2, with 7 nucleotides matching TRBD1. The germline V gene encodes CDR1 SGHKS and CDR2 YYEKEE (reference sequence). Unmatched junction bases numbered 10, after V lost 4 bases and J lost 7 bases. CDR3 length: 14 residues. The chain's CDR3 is CASSGREGARGYTF. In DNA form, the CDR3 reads TGTGCCAGCAGCGGTCGCGAGGGGGCGCGTGGCTACACCTTC.

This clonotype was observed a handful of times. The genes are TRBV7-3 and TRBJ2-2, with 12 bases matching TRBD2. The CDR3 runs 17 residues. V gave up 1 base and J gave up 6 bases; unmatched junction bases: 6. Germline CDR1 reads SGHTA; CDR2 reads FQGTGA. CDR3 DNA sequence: TGTGCCAGCAGCTTAAACACCGGACTAGCGGGACCCGGGGAGCTGTTTTTT. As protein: CASSLNTGLAGPGELFF.

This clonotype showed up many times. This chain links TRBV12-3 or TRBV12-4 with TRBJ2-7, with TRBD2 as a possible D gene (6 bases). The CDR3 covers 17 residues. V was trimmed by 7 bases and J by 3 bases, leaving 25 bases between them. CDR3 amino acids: CASTTYGGLEGIYEQYF. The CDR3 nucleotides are TGTGCCAGCACCACATACGGAGGGCTGGAAGGTATCTACGAGCAGTACTTC.

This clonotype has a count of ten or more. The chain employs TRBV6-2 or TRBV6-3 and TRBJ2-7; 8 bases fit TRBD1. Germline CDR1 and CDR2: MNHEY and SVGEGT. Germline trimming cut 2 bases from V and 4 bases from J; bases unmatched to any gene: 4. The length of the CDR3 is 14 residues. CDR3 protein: CASSYPGGGYEQYF. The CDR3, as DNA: TGTGCCAGCAGTTACCCAGGGGGCGGTTACGAGCAGTACTTC.

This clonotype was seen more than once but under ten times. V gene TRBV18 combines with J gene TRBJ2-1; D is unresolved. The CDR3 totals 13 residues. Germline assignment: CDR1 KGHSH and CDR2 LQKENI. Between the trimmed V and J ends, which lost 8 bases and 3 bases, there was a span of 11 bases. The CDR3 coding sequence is TGTGCCAGCCTCGCAGGCCTCTACAATGAGCAGTTCTTC. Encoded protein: CASLAGLYNEQFF.

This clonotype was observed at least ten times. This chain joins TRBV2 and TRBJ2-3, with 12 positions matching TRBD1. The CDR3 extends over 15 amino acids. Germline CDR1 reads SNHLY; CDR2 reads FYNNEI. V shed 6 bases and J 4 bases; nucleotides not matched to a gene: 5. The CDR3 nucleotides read TGTGCCAGCAGCGCCGGGACAGGGGGCGCAGATACGCAGTATTTT. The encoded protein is CASSAGTGGADTQYF.

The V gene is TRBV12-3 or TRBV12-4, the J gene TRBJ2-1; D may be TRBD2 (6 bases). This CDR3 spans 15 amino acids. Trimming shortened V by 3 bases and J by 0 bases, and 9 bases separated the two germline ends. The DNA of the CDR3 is TGTGCCAGCAGTTTCCGGGAGACCTCCTACAATGAGCAGTTCTTC. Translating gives CASSFRETSYNEQFF.

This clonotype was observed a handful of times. The CDR3 DNA reads as TGTGCCAGCAGTACTTATAGCGGGAGGATGAGCTACGAGCAGTACTTC. Translating gives CASSTYSGRMSYEQYF. The chain links TRBV6-1 to TRBJ2-7; 10 bases line up with TRBD2. The CDR3 covers 16 residues. Germline-derived CDR1 and CDR2 are MNHNS and SASEGT. After removal of 5 bases from V and 3 bases from J, the junction contained 10 bases not matched to a gene.

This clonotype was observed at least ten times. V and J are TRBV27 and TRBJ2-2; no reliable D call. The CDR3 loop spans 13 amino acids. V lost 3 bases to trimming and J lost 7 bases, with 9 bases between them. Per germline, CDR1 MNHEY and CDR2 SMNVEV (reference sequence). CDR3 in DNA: TGTGCCAGCAGTTTGGTGTTGGTCGGGGAGCTGTTTTTT. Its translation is CASSLVLVGELFF.

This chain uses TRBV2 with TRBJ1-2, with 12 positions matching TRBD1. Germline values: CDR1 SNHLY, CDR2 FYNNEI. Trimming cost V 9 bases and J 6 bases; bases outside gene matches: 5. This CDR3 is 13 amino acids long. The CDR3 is CARPGTGGHGYTF. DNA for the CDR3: TGTGCCAGACCCGGGACAGGGGGCCATGGCTACACCTTC.

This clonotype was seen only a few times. CDR3 DNA: TGTGCCAGCAGCCCTGTCGGCGGAACGAACACCGGGGAGCTGTTTTTT. Its translation: CASSPVGGTNTGELFF. The rearrangement joins TRBV7-2 to TRBJ2-2; D is uncertain. Trimming pared 5 bases from V and 0 bases from J, leaving 13 bases between. Germline lookup yields CDR1 SGHTA and CDR2 FQGNSA. The CDR3 has 16 residues.

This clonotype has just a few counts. This CDR3 reads CASSEGGQGFVSPLHF. The CDR3 DNA reads as TGTGCCAGCAGTGAAGGGGGACAGGGGTTTGTTTCACCCCTCCACTTT. This chain connects TRBV2 to TRBJ1-6; 10 bases map to TRBD1. CDR1 SNHLY and CDR2 FYNNEI come from the germline V gene. CDR3 length equals 16 residues. The J segment lost 9 bases and the V segment lost 1 base, leaving 6 bases of the junction unmatched.

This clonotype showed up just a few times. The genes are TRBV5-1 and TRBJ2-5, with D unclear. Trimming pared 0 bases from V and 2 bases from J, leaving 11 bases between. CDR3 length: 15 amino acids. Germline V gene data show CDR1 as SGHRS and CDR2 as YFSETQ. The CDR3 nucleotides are TGCGCCAGCAGCTTGGCCCCTCTAGGTCAAGAGACCCAGTACTTC. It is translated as CASSLAPLGQETQYF.

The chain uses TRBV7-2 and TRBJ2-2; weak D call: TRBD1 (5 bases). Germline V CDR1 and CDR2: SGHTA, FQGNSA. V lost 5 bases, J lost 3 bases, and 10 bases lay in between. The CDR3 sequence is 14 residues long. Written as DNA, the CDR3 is TGTGCCAGCAGCCCAGACAGATACACCGGGGAGCTGTTTTTT. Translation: CASSPDRYTGELFF.

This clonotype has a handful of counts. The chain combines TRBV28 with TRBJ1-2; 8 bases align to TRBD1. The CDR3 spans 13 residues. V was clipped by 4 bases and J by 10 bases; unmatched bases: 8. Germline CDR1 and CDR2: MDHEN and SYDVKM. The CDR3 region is CASSSGQGVNYTF. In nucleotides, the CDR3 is TGTGCCAGCAGTTCCGGACAGGGTGTAAACTACACCTTC.

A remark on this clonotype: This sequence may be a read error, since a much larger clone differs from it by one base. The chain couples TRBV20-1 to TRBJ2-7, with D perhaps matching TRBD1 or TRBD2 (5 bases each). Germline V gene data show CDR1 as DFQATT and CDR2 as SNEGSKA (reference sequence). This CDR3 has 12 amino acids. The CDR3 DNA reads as TGCAGTACTAGTTCCAGGGCTTCCGAGCAGTACTTC. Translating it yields CSTSSRASEQYF.

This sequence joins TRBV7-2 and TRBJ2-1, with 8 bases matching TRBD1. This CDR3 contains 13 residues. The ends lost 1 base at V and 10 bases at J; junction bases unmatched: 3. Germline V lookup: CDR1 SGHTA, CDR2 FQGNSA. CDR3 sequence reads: CASSLEQGAEQFF. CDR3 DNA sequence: TGTGCCAGCAGCTTAGAGCAGGGGGCCGAGCAGTTCTTC. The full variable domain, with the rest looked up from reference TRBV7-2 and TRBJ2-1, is GAGVSQSPSNKVTEKGKDVELRCDPISGHTALYWYRQSLGQGLEFLIYFQGNSAPDKSGLPSDRFSAERTGGSVSTLTIQRTQQEDSAVYLCASSLEQGAEQFFGPGTRLTVL.